Below are 27 T cell receptor beta chains sequenced from a single sample in a study of T cells in Graves' hyperthyroidism and ophthalmopathy. The TCR beta CDR3 regions underwent amplification using RNA transcripts as the source. A first-round RT-PCR of the TCR CDR3 used the HTBI primer set. From the multiplex PCR reads, TCRdb called clonotypes with MiXCR, one entry per CDR3 protein. The data hold hundreds of thousands of distinct CDR3 sequences, with 15% observed a single time. Sequencing input: blood. These receptors originate from a woman aged 25-40 years with Graves' hyperthyroidism.

This clonotype was detected many times. The chain is built from TRBV6-1 and TRBJ2-1; 9 nucleotides match TRBD2. The CDR3 contains 14 residues. With 7 bases clipped from V and 7 bases from J, the junction kept 8 bases outside the gene matches. Germline CDR1 MNHNS, CDR2 SASEGT. CDR3: CASTNSGSNNEQFF. In DNA form, the CDR3 reads TGTGCCAGCACCAATAGCGGGAGCAATAATGAGCAGTTCTTC.

This clonotype was seen at least ten times. The V call is TRBV20-1, the J call TRBJ2-7; D gene ambiguous. This CDR3 has 14 amino acids. Germline values: CDR1 DFQATT, CDR2 SNEGSKA (reference sequence). V lost 0 bases and J lost 7, with 16 bases in between. The CDR3 sequence is CSARDLRPGEEQYF. DNA for the CDR3: TGCAGTGCTAGAGATCTTCGCCCCGGTGAGGAGCAGTACTTC.

The rearrangement uses TRBV4-1 and TRBJ1-4, with D maybe TRBD1 (6 bases). CDR1 and CDR2 (germline): MGHRA, YSYEKL. The V end was cut by 1 base, the J end by 4 bases, with 10 bases between. The CDR3 is 15 amino acids. The CDR3: CASSQAGTSNEKLFF. The CDR3 DNA reads as TGCGCCAGCAGCCAAGCCGGGACAAGTAATGAAAAACTGTTTTTT.

J is TRBJ2-1 and V is TRBV19; 16 nucleotides line up with TRBD2. Trimming took 8 bases from V and 7 from J; bases not matched to a gene: 5. Germline V gives CDR1 LNHDA, CDR2 SQIVND (reference sequence). The CDR3 totals 15 residues. This chain's CDR3 is CASDPGLAGGNEQFF. CDR3 nucleotide sequence: TGTGCCAGTGATCCGGGACTAGCGGGGGGGAATGAGCAGTTCTTC. The whole variable domain, filled in from reference TRBV19 and TRBJ2-1, reads DGGITQSPKYLFRKEGQNVTLSCEQNLNHDAMYWYRQDPGQGLRLIYYSQIVNDFQKGDIAEGYSVSREKKESFPLTVTSAQKNPTAFYLCASDPGLAGGNEQFFGPGTRLTVL.

This clonotype was detected only a few times. This may arise from a read error, as a much more abundant clone is one base away. This chain joins TRBV7-3 and TRBJ2-3; D might be TRBD1 (6 bases). The V end was cut by 1 base, the J end by 1 base, with 6 bases between. The V gene's germline CDR1 is SGHTA and CDR2 FQGTGA. The CDR3 is 14 residues long. The CDR3 region has the DNA TGTGCCAGCAGCTTAAACAGGGGCACAGATACGCAGTATTTT. Its protein is CASSLNRGTDTQYF.

This chain's CDR3 is CASSSDREDYGYTF. CDR3 nucleotide sequence: TGTGCCAGCAGCTCCGACAGGGAGGACTATGGCTACACCTTC. This chain links TRBV11-2 with TRBJ1-2; 7 bases agree with TRBD1. Germline trimming cut 4 bases from V and 3 bases from J; bases unmatched to any gene: 5. Per germline, CDR1 SGHAT and CDR2 FQNNGV. The CDR3 is 14 amino acids. The complete variable domain, with remaining parts taken from reference TRBV11-2 and TRBJ1-2, reads EAGVAQSPRYKIIEKRQSVAFWCNPISGHATLYWYQQILGQGPKLLIQFQNNGVVDDSQLPKDRFSAERLKGVDSTLKIQPAKLEDSAVYLCASSSDREDYGYTFGSGTRLTVV.

This clonotype came up many times. The rearrangement links TRBV28 to TRBJ1-5, with D tentatively TRBD1 (5 bases). The length of the CDR3 is 16 residues. The germline gives CDR1 MDHEN, CDR2 SYDVKM. With 4 bases removed from V and 2 bases from J, the gap between germline ends came to 15 bases. The CDR3 region has the DNA TGTGCCAGCAGTTCACGACCGGGACGGGGCAATCAGCCCCAGCATTTT. It codes for CASSSRPGRGNQPQHF.

At least ten counts were recorded for this clonotype. One end of the junction does not line up with germline, which may come from a read error. This chain joins TRBV5-1 and TRBJ2-1; D remains unclear. Germline V gene data show CDR1 as SGHRS and CDR2 as YFSETQ. The CDR3 is 12 residues long. CDR3 DNA: TGTGCCAGCAGCTTAAGTGGATATGAGCAGTTCTTC. It translates to CASSLSGYEQFF.

Many counts were recorded for this clonotype. DNA of the CDR3: TGTGCCAGCAGTCCGACAGCAATCCTTGGAAACACCATATATTTT. Translated, it gives CASSPTAILGNTIYF. The chain employs TRBV2 and TRBJ1-3, with D tentatively TRBD1 (5 bases). Germline V gene data show CDR1 as SNHLY and CDR2 as FYNNEI. This CDR3 is built from 15 residues. Trimming removed 5 bases from V and 3 bases from J, with 14 bases in between.

This clonotype has a count of ten or more. This rearrangement joins TRBV12-3 or TRBV12-4 to TRBJ2-5; D remains ambiguous. The CDR3 runs 15 residues. V dropped 5 bases and J dropped 1 base, with 14 bases sitting between them. CDR3 bases: TGTGCCAGCAGTATTTTAAAGGGCTTCCAAGAGACCCAGTACTTC. It is translated as CASSILKGFQETQYF.

This clonotype was found many times. The V call is TRBV30, the J call TRBJ1-1; maybe TRBD1 (6 bases). The CDR3 covers 12 residues. Trimming took off 1 base at V and 3 bases at J, with 6 bases between the two ends. Germline loops: CDR1 GTSNPN, CDR2 SVGIG (reference sequence). CDR3: CAWSAGDTEAFF. CDR3 DNA sequence: TGTGCCTGGAGTGCAGGGGACACTGAAGCTTTCTTT.

This clonotype appeared many times. The chain has TRBV9 and TRBJ2-7; 7 positions match TRBD1. Per the germline V gene, CDR1 is SGDLS and CDR2 is YYNGEE. The CDR3 is 15 amino acids. Unmatched junction bases numbered 6, after V lost 0 bases and J lost 3 bases. The CDR3 DNA follows: TGTGCCAGCAGCGTAGGAGTAGGGGACAGCTACGAGCAGTACTTC. It translates to CASSVGVGDSYEQYF. The full variable domain, rest sourced from reference TRBV9 and TRBJ2-7, is DSGVTQTPKHLITATGQRVTLRCSPRSGDLSVYWYQQSLDQGLQFLIQYYNGEERAKGNILERFSAQQFPDLHSELNLSSLELGDSALYFCASSVGVGDSYEQYFGPGTRLTVT.

This clonotype was counted between two and nine times. Being one base from a much bigger clone, this may be a read error. The genes are TRBV5-1 and TRBJ2-7; D unclear. This CDR3 contains 12 residues. Germline V gene lookup returns CDR1 SGHRS and CDR2 YFSETQ. CDR3 DNA sequence: TGCGCCGGCAGCTTGGGATACTACGAGCAGTACTTC. Translating it yields CAGSLGYYEQYF.

This clonotype was counted between two and nine times. The chain couples TRBV24-1 to TRBJ2-2; D is unclear. The V end lost 1 base, the J end lost 6 bases, and 5 bases lay between the germline ends. CDR3 size: 13 residues. CDR1 is KGHDR, CDR2 SFDVKD, per germline. This CDR3 is CATSDFGAGELFF. In DNA form, the CDR3 reads TGTGCCACCAGTGATTTTGGGGCCGGGGAGCTGTTTTTT.

This clonotype was counted a few times. CDR3 nucleotide sequence: TGCAGTGCTTCCTCCGGGACTAGCGGGAGGGCCGCCTACGAGCAGTACTTC. It codes for CSASSGTSGRAAYEQYF. The rearrangement links TRBV20-1 to TRBJ2-7; 16 bases line up with TRBD2. The germline V gene has CDR1 DFQATT and CDR2 SNEGSKA (reference sequence). With V trimmed by 5 bases and J by 2 bases, 9 bases remained unmatched. This CDR3 spans 17 amino acids.

This clonotype was counted only a few times. The V call is TRBV6-2 or TRBV6-3, the J call TRBJ2-7, with 9 positions matching TRBD2. V was pared by 10 bases and J by 2 bases, with 12 bases of the junction left unmatched. CDR1 and CDR2 from the germline V gene are MNHEY and SVGEGT. The CDR3 runs 15 residues. CDR3 sequence reads: CAILAPLAGPYEQYF. For the CDR3, the DNA is TGTGCCATCCTGGCCCCCCTAGCGGGACCCTACGAGCAGTACTTC.

There are many counts of this clonotype. V gene TRBV2 combines with J gene TRBJ1-5, with D hard to call. The CDR3 extends over 14 amino acids. Germline-derived CDR1 and CDR2 are SNHLY and FYNNEI. Deletions cut 6 bases from V and 0 bases from J, with 9 bases between. CDR3 DNA: TGTGCCAGCAGCCTCCAGTTTAGCAATCAGCCCCAGCATTTT. Its translation: CASSLQFSNQPQHF.

In this sample, this clonotype turned up many times. This chain links TRBV12-5 with TRBJ1-1, with TRBD1 matching over 7 bases. This CDR3 has 13 amino acids. The V and J ends lost 7 bases and 4 bases, in that order; junction bases with no gene match: 6. Per the germline V gene, CDR1 is LGHNT and CDR2 is FRNRAP. DNA of the CDR3: TGTGCTAGTGCCATCACAGGGGCCACTGAAGCTTTCTTT. Its translation: CASAITGATEAFF.

On this clonotype itself: Possible read error: a much larger clone is one base away. J is TRBJ1-4 and V is TRBV11-2, with D hard to call. This CDR3 spans 11 amino acids. Looked up from germline, CDR1 is SGHAT and CDR2 is FQNNGV. CDR3 amino acids: CASSDFERLFF. DNA of the CDR3: TGTGCCAGCAGCGACTTTGAAAGACTGTTTTTT.

This clonotype was counted ten times or more. The CDR3 reads CASSSGLGHEQFF. CDR3 nucleotide sequence: TGTGCCAGCAGCTCTGGTCTAGGCCATGAGCAGTTCTTC. The chain recombines TRBV7-3 with TRBJ2-1, with D uncertain. This CDR3 comprises 13 residues. CDR1 and CDR2 from the germline V gene are SGHTA and FQGTGA. The V end lost 4 bases, the J end lost 8 bases, and 12 bases lay between the germline ends.

This chain links TRBV2 with TRBJ2-5; tentatively, D is TRBD2 (7 bases). V was cut by 5 bases and J by 7 bases, with 26 bases left in between. CDR3 length: 17 residues. Germline loops: CDR1 SNHLY, CDR2 FYNNEI. Here the CDR3 DNA reads TGTGCCAGCAGTTTCACGCTATCCCCCAGGGGCGGGGGGACCCAGTACTTC. Amino acids: CASSFTLSPRGGGTQYF.

The genes are TRBV12-3 or TRBV12-4 and TRBJ1-1; D not certain. Trimming left V 3 bases short and J 2 bases short, with 10 bases between. The length of the CDR3 is 14 residues. The CDR3 sequence is CASSFRQHNTEAFF. CDR3 nucleotide sequence: TGTGCCAGCAGTTTTCGGCAGCACAACACTGAAGCTTTCTTT.

This clonotype was seen many times. The chain is built from TRBV30 and TRBJ1-2; no definite D call. Trimming took 0 bases from V and 6 from J, leaving 5 bases between them. Per germline, CDR1 GTSNPN and CDR2 SVGIG (reference sequence). The CDR3 totals 11 residues. The CDR3, as DNA: TGTGCCTGGAGTGTGCCAGATGGCTACACCTTC. Encoded protein: CAWSVPDGYTF.

This clonotype occurred a few times. The chain links TRBV19 to TRBJ2-1, with 11 bases aligning to TRBD2. Germline trimming cut 10 bases from V and 4 bases from J; bases unmatched to any gene: 6. CDR3 length: 14 amino acids. Germline V gene lookup returns CDR1 LNHDA and CDR2 SQIVND (reference sequence). The chain's CDR3 is CATTTSGNYNEQFF. CDR3 nucleotides: TGTGCCACCACGACTAGCGGGAATTACAATGAGCAGTTCTTC.

This clonotype was seen many times. The rearrangement joins TRBV12-3 or TRBV12-4 to TRBJ2-1, with 9 bases fitting TRBD1. The CDR3 contains 15 residues. With V trimmed by 8 bases and J by 5 bases, 10 bases remained unmatched. The CDR3 sequence is CASCTGTGFDNEQFF. The CDR3 DNA is TGTGCCAGCTGTACCGGGACAGGGTTCGACAATGAGCAGTTCTTC.

This clonotype has more than one count but fewer than ten. This chain links TRBV6-1 with TRBJ2-1; 7 nucleotides match TRBD1. The germline V gene has CDR1 MNHNS and CDR2 SASEGT. The CDR3 is 18 amino acids. Trimming cost V 6 bases and J 4 bases; bases outside gene matches: 18. The CDR3 sequence is CASSRRTGGLIFYNEQFF. In DNA form, the CDR3 reads TGTGCCAGCAGCCGTAGGACAGGAGGCCTCATCTTTTACAATGAGCAGTTCTTC.

The rearrangement uses TRBV6-1 and TRBJ1-2; no reliable D call. The length of the CDR3 is 11 residues. The V gene lost 6 bases and the J gene lost 8 bases, with 10 bases spanning the gap. Germline-derived CDR1 and CDR2 are MNHNS and SASEGT. The CDR3 reads CASRAGGGYTF. The CDR3, as DNA: TGTGCCAGCAGGGCCGGAGGGGGCTACACCTTC.